The rows below give T cell receptor beta chains drawn from one sample of a study of CD8 T cells in ankylosing spondylitis. TCRdb re-analysed the 5' RACE reads in MiXCR, keeping a single row per CDR3 protein. The profile shows approximately 240,000 distinct CDR3 sequences, 24% of them singletons. The sequencing input was blood, either unsorted or a sorted T cell fraction (not recorded which). The source of these receptors is a male donor with ankylosing spondylitis or in good health (not recorded which). Each CDR3 is given with its conserved first and last residue. The D gene is left open where the match is weak. Some rows mark clone size as missing; the rest say once, few, many or name a class of expanded clone.

size,V,J,D,DNA,CDR3
few,TRBV6-4,TRBJ2-1,NA,TGTGCCAGCAGTGATGGCAGGTACAATGAGCAGTTCTTC,CASSDGRYNEQFF
NA,TRBV4-2,TRBJ2-7,TRBD2,TGTGCCAGCAGCCAAGATGATACTCAGACTAGCGGGGAGACCTACGAGCAGTACTTC,CASSQDDTQTSGETYEQYF
many,TRBV6-5,TRBJ2-5,NA,TGTGCCAGCAGTTACTCATACAGGAGGGAGACCCAGTACTTC,CASSYSYRRETQYF
many,TRBV20-1,TRBJ2-1,TRBD2,TGCAGTGCTTCTCAAGGGACTAGCGGGGGCAATGAGCAGTTCTTC,CSASQGTSGGNEQFF
many,TRBV5-6,TRBJ1-6,TRBD1,TGTGCCAGCAGCCCGAAGGGACAGTATAATTCACCCCTCCACTTT,CASSPKGQYNSPLHF
few,TRBV20-1,TRBJ1-5,NA,TGCAGTGCTAGGACGACAGGACTCAATCAGCCCCAGCATTTT,CSARTTGLNQPQHF
few,TRBV2,TRBJ2-3,NA,TGTGCCAGCAGTGAGTTTGGCCTAGGATCTACAGATACGCAGTATTTT,CASSEFGLGSTDTQYF
few,TRBV12-3/TRBV12-4,TRBJ2-4,TRBD1,TGTGCCAGCACCCACAGGGGGCTGGCCAAAAACATTCAGTACTTC,CASTHRGLAKNIQYF
NA,TRBV12-3/TRBV12-4,TRBJ2-7,NA,TGTGCCAGCATGCGGGGCTACGAGCAGTACTTC,CASMRGYEQYF
NA,TRBV4-2,TRBJ2-7,TRBD1,TGTGCCAGCAGCGAAGGACAGGGCTCCTACGAGCAGTACTTC,CASSEGQGSYEQYF
NA,TRBV4-2,TRBJ2-7,NA,TGTGCCAGCAGCCAAGGGGTAGCGAGGAGCTCCTACGAGCAGTACTTC,CASSQGVARSSYEQYF
NA,TRBV3-1,TRBJ2-5,NA,TGTGCCAGCAGCCATACAGGGAAGGAGGAGACCCAGTACTTC,CASSHTGKEETQYF
NA,TRBV20-1,TRBJ2-3,TRBD2,TGCAGTGCTAGAGACCTCGGGACTATAACTAGCACAGATACGCAGTATTTT,CSARDLGTITSTDTQYF
NA,TRBV20-1,TRBJ2-1,NA,TGCAGTGCGCCCACCCGGGGGACCTACAATGAGCAGTTCTTC,CSAPTRGTYNEQFF
few,TRBV29-1,TRBJ1-1,NA,TGCAGCGCCGCGCCGGGGAACACTGAAGCTTTCTTT,CSAAPGNTEAFF
NA,TRBV4-2,TRBJ2-3,NA,TGTGCCAGCAGCAAAGGGGGATGGACGCAGTATTTT,CASSKGGWTQYF